The 11 T cell receptor beta chains below were found in one sample sequenced in a study of blood T cell repertoires in COVID-19. Sequencing was performed with immunoSEQ multiplex PCR; in TCRdb, only in-frame clones are kept and a portion is missing. The data hold 540,000 or so clones, with less than 90% observed a single time. Sequencing used peripheral blood. The receptors stem from a woman aged 45-65 years with COVID-19, enrolled during active disease.

This sequence joins TRBV7-2 and TRBJ2-3; TRBD2 might be the D (7 bases). The CDR3 contains 15 residues. The V gene's germline CDR1 is SGHTA and CDR2 FQGNSA. V lost 0 bases, J lost 5 bases, and 12 bases lay in between. CDR3: CASSLAGGGGDTQYF. The CDR3 bases are TGTGCCAGCAGCTTAGCGGGGGGGGGCGGAGATACGCAGTATTTT.

V gene TRBV7-9 combines with J gene TRBJ2-7; D remains unclear. CDR1 and CDR2 from the germline V gene are SEHNR and FQNEAQ (reference sequence). V shed 2 bases and J shed 7 bases, with 12 bases lying between them. There are 13 residues in the CDR3. CDR3 in amino acids: CASSLSGRLEQYF. CDR3 DNA sequence: TGTGCCAGCAGCTTAAGTGGCAGGCTGGAGCAGTACTTC.

The genes are TRBV24-1 and TRBJ1-1; weak D call: TRBD1 (6 bases). CDR3 length: 15 residues. Trimming took 5 bases from V and 4 from J, leaving 16 bases between them. CDR1 is KGHDR and CDR2 is SFDVKD in the germline V gene. The CDR3 DNA reads as TGTGCCACCAGTGCCATTCAGGGGTATGTCACTGAAGCTTTCTTT. Protein: CATSAIQGYVTEAFF.

CDR3 nucleotides: TGCGCCAGCAGCTTTAAGACAGGGGATATGAACACTGAAGCTTTCTTT. It yields the protein CASSFKTGDMNTEAFF. The rearrangement uses TRBV5-1 and TRBJ1-1, with 8 bases aligning to TRBD1. The germline CDR1 and CDR2 sequences are SGHRS and YFSETQ. This CDR3 is built from 16 residues. Losses at the gene ends were 2 bases for V and 0 bases for J; bases not matched to a gene: 6.

The rearrangement uses TRBV2 and TRBJ2-2, with 8 bases matching TRBD1. The CDR3 has 15 residues. J lost 0 bases, V lost 6 bases, and 3 bases had no gene match. Germline V gives CDR1 SNHLY, CDR2 FYNNEI. CDR3 nucleotide sequence: TGTGCCAGCAGGGAACAGGGGGCGAACACCGGGGAGCTGTTTTTT. Translated: CASREQGANTGELFF.

CDR3 nucleotides: TGTGCCAGCACAGAAACCGGGACTCAAAAAGGCACGCAGTATTTT. It translates to CASTETGTQKGTQYF. J is TRBJ2-3 and V is TRBV6-5, with D maybe TRBD2 (6 bases). There are 15 residues in the CDR3. Trimming left V 7 bases short and J 9 bases short, with 23 bases between. Germline CDR1 is MNHEY and CDR2 is SVGAGI.

The rearrangement links TRBV24-1 to TRBJ2-1; a weak D match, TRBD2 (6 bases). Trimming left V 9 bases short and J 3 bases short, with 11 bases between. The CDR3 is 13 residues long. Germline CDR1 KGHDR, CDR2 SFDVKD. The CDR3 coding sequence is TGTGCCACCGGAGGGGCGGGCTACAATGAGCAGTTCTTC. It encodes CATGGAGYNEQFF.

The chain combines TRBV9 with TRBJ2-1, with 9 nucleotides matching TRBD2. CDR3 length: 15 amino acids. Germline values: CDR1 SGDLS, CDR2 YYNGEE. The V segment lost 0 bases and the J segment 5 bases; nucleotides outside the gene matches: 3. The CDR3 spells CASSVVLAGDNEQFF. Here the CDR3 DNA reads TGTGCCAGCAGCGTAGTACTAGCGGGTGACAATGAGCAGTTCTTC.

The chain uses TRBV11-2 and TRBJ2-3; 12 bases are a match to TRBD2. CDR3 length equals 18 residues. CDR1 is SGHAT, CDR2 FQNNGV, per germline. Trimming cost V 6 bases and J 0 bases; bases outside gene matches: 10. CDR3 in DNA: TGTGCCAGCAGTGCGTGGGGGCTAGCGGGAGGGAGCACAGATACGCAGTATTTT. Residues: CASSAWGLAGGSTDTQYF.

The rearrangement uses TRBV9 and TRBJ2-1, with D perhaps TRBD1 (5 bases). The ends were cut back, 0 bases at V and 7 bases at J, with 11 bases in the middle. Germline lookup yields CDR1 SGDLS and CDR2 YYNGEE. The CDR3 runs to 14 residues. The DNA of the CDR3 is TGTGCCAGCAGCGTAGATGCAGGGTTGAATGAGCAGTTCTTC. As protein: CASSVDAGLNEQFF.

The genes are TRBV6-6 and TRBJ1-5; D is possibly TRBD1 (6 bases). CDR3 length: 15 amino acids. From germline, CDR1 is MNHNY and CDR2 SVGAGI (reference sequence). The V and J ends lost 4 bases and 2 bases respectively, with 12 bases between them. The CDR3 loop reads CASSLTGRGNQPQHF. The DNA for the CDR3 is TGTGCCAGCAGTTTGACAGGCCGGGGCAATCAGCCCCAGCATTTT.